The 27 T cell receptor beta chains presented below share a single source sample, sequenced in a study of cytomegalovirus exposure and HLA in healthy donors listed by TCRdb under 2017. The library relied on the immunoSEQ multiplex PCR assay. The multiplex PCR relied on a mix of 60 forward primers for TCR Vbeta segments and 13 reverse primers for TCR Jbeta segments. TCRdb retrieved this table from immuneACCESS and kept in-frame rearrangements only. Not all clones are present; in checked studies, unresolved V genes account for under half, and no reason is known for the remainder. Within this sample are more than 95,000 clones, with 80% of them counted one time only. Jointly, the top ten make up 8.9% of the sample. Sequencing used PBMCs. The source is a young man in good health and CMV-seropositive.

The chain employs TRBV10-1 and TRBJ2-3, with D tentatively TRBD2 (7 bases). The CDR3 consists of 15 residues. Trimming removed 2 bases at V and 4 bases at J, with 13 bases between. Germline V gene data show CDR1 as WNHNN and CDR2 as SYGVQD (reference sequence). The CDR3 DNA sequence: TGCGCCAGCAGTGAGACGGGGGGCCACCCAGATACGCAGTATTTT. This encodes CASSETGGHPDTQYF.

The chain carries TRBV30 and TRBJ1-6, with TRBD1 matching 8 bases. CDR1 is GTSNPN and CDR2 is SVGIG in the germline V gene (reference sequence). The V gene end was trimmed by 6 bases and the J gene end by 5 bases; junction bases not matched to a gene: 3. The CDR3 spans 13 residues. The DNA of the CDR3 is TGTGCCTGCTACAGGGGGAATAATTCACCCCTCCACTTT. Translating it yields CACYRGNNSPLHF.

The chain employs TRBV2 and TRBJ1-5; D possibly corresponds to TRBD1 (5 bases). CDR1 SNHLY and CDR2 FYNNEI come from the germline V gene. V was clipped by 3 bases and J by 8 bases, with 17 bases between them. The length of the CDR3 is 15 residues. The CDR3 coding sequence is TGTGCCAGCAGTGACAGGGCCTCCCTTTTGGAGCCCCAGCATTTT. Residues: CASSDRASLLEPQHF.

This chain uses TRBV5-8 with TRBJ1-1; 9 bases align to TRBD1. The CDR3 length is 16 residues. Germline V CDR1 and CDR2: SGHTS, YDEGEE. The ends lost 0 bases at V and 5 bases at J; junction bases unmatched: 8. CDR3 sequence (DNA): TGTGCCAGCAGCTTGGGGACAGGGGCCATGGGGACTGAAGCTTTCTTT. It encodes CASSLGTGAMGTEAFF.

Here the CDR3 reads CASSMGQRGGTEAFF. In DNA form, the CDR3 reads TGTGCCAGTAGTATGGGCCAACGAGGGGGCACTGAAGCTTTCTTT. V usage is TRBV19 and J usage is TRBJ1-1, with D maybe TRBD1 (6 bases). Germline values: CDR1 LNHDA, CDR2 SQIVND (reference sequence). The V gene lost 3 bases and the J gene lost 4 bases, with 15 bases spanning the gap. CDR3 length: 15 residues.

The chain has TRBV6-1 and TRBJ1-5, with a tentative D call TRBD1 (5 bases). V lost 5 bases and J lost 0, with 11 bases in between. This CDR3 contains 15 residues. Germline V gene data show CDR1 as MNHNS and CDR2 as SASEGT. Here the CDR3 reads CASSRTPDSNQPQHF. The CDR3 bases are TGTGCCAGCAGTCGGACACCTGATAGCAATCAGCCCCAGCATTTT.

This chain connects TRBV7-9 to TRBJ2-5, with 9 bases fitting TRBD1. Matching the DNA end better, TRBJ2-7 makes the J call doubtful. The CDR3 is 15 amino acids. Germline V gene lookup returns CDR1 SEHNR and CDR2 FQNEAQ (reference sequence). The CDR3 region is CASSPPSGQGNEQYF. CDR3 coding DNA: TGTGCCAGCAGCCCCCCCTCCGGACAGGGGAACGAGCAGTACTTC.

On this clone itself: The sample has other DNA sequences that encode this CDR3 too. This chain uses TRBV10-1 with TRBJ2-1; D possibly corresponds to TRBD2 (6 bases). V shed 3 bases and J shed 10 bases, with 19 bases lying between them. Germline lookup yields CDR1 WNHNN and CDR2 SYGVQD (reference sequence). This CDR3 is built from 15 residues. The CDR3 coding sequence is TGCGCCAGCAGTGATCTCGGGGGTGGAGAACGCGAGCAGTTCTTC. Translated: CASSDLGGGEREQFF.

CDR3 region: CASSWTGPNEKLFF. CDR3 in DNA: TGTGCCAGCAGTTGGACAGGGCCTAATGAAAAACTGTTTTTT. This chain uses TRBV2 with TRBJ1-4, with 8 positions matching TRBD1. There are 14 residues in the CDR3. Trimming removed 5 bases from V and 3 bases from J; junction bases left unmatched: 2. Germline CDR1 is SNHLY and CDR2 is FYNNEI.

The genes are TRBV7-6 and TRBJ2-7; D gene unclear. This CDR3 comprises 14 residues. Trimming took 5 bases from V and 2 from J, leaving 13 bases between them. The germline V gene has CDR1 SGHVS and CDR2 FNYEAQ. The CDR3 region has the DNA TGTGCCAGCAGCCCAGAGGCGATCGCCTACGAGCAGTACTTC. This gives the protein CASSPEAIAYEQYF.

The CDR3 loop is CASRLRGAGETQYF. CDR3 nucleotide sequence: TGTGCCAGCAGATTACGGGGGGCCGGAGAGACCCAGTACTTC. V and J are TRBV28 and TRBJ2-5; perhaps TRBD2 as D (7 bases). V was pared by 6 bases and J by 4 bases, with 15 bases between. Per the germline V gene, CDR1 is MDHEN and CDR2 is SYDVKM. CDR3 length: 14 residues. The full variable domain, rest sourced from reference TRBV28 and TRBJ2-5, is DVKVTQSSRYLVKRTGEKVFLECVQDMDHENMFWYRQDPGLGLRLIYFSYDVKMKEKGDIPEGYSVSREKKERFSLILESASTNQTSMYLCASRLRGAGETQYFGPGTRLLVL.

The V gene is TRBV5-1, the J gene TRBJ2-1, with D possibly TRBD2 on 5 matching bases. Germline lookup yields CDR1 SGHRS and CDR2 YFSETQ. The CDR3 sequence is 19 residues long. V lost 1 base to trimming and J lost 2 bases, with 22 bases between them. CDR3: CASSLFSGSLRGTYNEQFF. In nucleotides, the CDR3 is TGCGCCAGCAGCTTGTTTTCCGGCAGCCTAAGAGGGACCTACAATGAGCAGTTCTTC.

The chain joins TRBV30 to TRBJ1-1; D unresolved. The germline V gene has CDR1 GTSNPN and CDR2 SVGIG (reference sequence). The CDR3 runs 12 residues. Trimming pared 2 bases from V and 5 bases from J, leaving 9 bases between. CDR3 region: CAWSYLGTEAFF. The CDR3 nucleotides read TGTGCCTGGAGTTATCTAGGTACTGAAGCTTTCTTT.

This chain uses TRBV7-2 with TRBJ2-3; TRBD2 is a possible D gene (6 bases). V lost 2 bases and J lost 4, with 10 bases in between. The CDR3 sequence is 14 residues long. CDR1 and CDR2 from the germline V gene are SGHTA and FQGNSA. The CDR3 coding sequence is TGTGCCAGCAGCTTACATCCGGGGGCAGATACGCAGTATTTT. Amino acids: CASSLHPGADTQYF.

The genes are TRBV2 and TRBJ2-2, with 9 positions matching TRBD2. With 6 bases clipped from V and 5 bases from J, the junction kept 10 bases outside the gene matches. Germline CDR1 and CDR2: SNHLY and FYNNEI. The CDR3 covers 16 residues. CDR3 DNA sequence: TGTGCCAGCAGCTCGCAGAGGCGGGGGGGGACCGGGGAGCTGTTTTTT. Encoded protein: CASSSQRRGGTGELFF. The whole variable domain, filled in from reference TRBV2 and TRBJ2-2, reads EPEVTQTPSHQVTQMGQEVILRCVPISNHLYFYWYRQILGQKVEFLVSFYNNEISEKSEIFDDQFSVERPDGSNFTLKIRSTKLEDSAMYFCASSSQRRGGTGELFFGEGSRLTVL.

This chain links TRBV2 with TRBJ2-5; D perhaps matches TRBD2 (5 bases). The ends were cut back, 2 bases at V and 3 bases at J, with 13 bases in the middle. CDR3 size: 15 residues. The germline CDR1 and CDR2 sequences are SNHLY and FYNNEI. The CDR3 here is CASSENGLGEETQYF. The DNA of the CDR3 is TGTGCCAGCAGTGAAAACGGACTTGGGGAAGAGACCCAGTACTTC.

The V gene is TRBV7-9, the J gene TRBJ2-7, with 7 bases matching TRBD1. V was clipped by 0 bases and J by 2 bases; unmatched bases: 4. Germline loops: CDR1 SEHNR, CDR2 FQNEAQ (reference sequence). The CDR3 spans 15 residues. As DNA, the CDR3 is TGTGCCAGCAGCTTAGCCGGGACAGACCCCTACGAGCAGTACTTC. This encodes CASSLAGTDPYEQYF.

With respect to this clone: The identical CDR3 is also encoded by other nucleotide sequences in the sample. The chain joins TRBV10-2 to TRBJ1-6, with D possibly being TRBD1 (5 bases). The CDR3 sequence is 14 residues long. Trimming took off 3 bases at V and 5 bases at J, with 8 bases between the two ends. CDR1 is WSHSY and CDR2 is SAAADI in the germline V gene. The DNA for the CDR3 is TGCGCCAGCAGTGAAAGGACAAATAATTCACCCCTCCACTTT. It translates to CASSERTNNSPLHF.

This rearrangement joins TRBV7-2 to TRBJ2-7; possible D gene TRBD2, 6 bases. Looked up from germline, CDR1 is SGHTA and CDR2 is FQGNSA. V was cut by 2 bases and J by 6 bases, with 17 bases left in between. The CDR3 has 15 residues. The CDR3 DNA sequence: TGTGCCAGCAGCTTAAGGTGGGGGGTAGGGTCCGAGCAGTACTTC. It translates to CASSLRWGVGSEQYF.

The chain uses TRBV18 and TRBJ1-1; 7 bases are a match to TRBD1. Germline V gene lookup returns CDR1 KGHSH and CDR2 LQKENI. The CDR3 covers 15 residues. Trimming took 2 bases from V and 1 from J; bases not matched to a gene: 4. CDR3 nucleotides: TGTGCCAGCTCACCAAACAGGGGCCAGAACACTGAAGCTTTCTTT. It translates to CASSPNRGQNTEAFF. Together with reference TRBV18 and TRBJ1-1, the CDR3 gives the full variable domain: NAGVMQNPRHLVRRRGQEARLRCSPMKGHSHVYWYRQLPEEGLKFMVYLQKENIIDESGMPKERFSAEFPKEGPSILRIQQVVRGDSAAYFCASSPNRGQNTEAFFGQGTRLTVV.

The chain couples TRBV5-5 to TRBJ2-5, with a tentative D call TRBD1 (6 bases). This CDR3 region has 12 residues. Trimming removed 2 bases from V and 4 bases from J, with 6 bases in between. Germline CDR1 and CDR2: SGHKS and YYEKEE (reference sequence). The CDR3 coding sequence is TGTGCCAGCAGCTTACAGGGAGAGACCCAGTACTTC. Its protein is CASSLQGETQYF.

Written as DNA, the CDR3 is TGTGCCAGCACTGGGCTCCCCCCCGGGGAGCTGTTTTTT. Translation gives CASTGLPPGELFF. This chain joins TRBV2 and TRBJ2-2; D remains ambiguous. The CDR3 spans 13 residues. The ends were cut back, 7 bases at V and 6 bases at J, with 12 bases in the middle. Germline V gives CDR1 SNHLY, CDR2 FYNNEI.

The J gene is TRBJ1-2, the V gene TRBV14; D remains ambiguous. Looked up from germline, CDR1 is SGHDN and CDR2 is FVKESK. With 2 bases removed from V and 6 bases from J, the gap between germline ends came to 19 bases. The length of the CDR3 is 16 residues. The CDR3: CASSQYQLEGNNGYTF. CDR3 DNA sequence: TGTGCCAGCAGCCAATACCAATTGGAGGGAAACAATGGCTACACCTTC.

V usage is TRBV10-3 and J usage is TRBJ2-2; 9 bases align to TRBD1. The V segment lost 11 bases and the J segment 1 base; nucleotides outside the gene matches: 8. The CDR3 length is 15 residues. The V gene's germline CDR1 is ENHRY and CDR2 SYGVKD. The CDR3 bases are TGTGCCGCCCTCCCGGGACAGGGGAACACCGGGGAGCTGTTTTTT. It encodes CAALPGQGNTGELFF.

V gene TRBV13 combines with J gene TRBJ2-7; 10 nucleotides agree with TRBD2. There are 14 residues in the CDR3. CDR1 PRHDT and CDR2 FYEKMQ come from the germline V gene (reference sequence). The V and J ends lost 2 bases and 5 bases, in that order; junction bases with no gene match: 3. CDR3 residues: CASSLRGLANEQYF. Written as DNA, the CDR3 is TGTGCCAGCAGCTTAAGGGGACTAGCGAACGAGCAGTACTTC.

This chain's CDR3 is CSVQGVANTEAFF. The CDR3, as DNA: TGCAGCGTGCAGGGGGTCGCGAACACTGAAGCTTTCTTT. The chain combines TRBV29-1 with TRBJ1-1; TRBD1 agrees at 7 bases. V gave up 6 bases and J gave up 1 base; unmatched junction bases: 5. The CDR3 contains 13 residues. Germline loops: CDR1 SQVTM, CDR2 ANQGSEA.

The CDR3 DNA is TGTGCCATCAGTGAACGGGGGGTAGTGGATAACACTGAAGCTTTCTTT. It yields the protein CAISERGVVDNTEAFF. The V gene is TRBV10-3, the J gene TRBJ1-1; a weak D match, TRBD1 (5 bases). The V end was cut by 3 bases, the J end by 2 bases, with 16 bases between. Germline V CDR1 and CDR2: ENHRY, SYGVKD. This CDR3 comprises 16 residues.